This passage covers 9 T cell receptor beta chains from one sample sequenced in a study of cytomegalovirus exposure and HLA in healthy donors. The PCR ran on 60 Vbeta and 13 Jbeta primers. Repertoires were generated with immunoSEQ multiplex PCR, while TCRdb's copy carries only in-frame clones and drops some. The sample consists of fewer than 200,000 clones, roughly 84% of them appearing once. The sequencing input was PBMCs. All receptors derive from a male donor in good health and CMV-seronegative.

The rearrangement links TRBV18 to TRBJ2-4, with 12 bases matching TRBD2. Germline values: CDR1 KGHSH, CDR2 LQKENI. The CDR3 extends over 17 amino acids. V lost 5 bases to trimming and J lost 4 bases; unmatched junction nucleotides: 9. The CDR3 sequence is CASSGARTSGAKNIQYF. For the CDR3, the DNA is TGTGCCAGCTCAGGAGCCCGGACTAGCGGGGCGAAAAACATTCAGTACTTC.

This clone was counted a few times. The chain combines TRBV19 with TRBJ2-7; 7 bases line up with TRBD1. Germline V gene lookup returns CDR1 LNHDA and CDR2 SQIVND (reference sequence). This CDR3 contains 15 residues. The junction had 12 bases not matched to a gene; V was cut back by 5 bases and J by 5 bases. DNA of the CDR3: TGTGCCAGTAGTCCCTACAGGGGATCTTCTCACGAGCAGTACTTC. Amino acids: CASSPYRGSSHEQYF.

The chain couples TRBV10-3 to TRBJ1-1; a possible D gene is TRBD1 (6 bases). V lost 9 bases to trimming and J lost 0 bases, with 14 bases between them. The CDR3 has 14 residues. Germline V CDR1 and CDR2: ENHRY, SYGVKD. The CDR3 region is CAIRAGALNTEAFF. In DNA form, the CDR3 reads TGTGCCATTAGGGCAGGGGCCCTGAACACTGAAGCTTTCTTT.

This rearrangement joins TRBV6-1 to TRBJ2-2, with D possibly being TRBD2 (6 bases). Germline-derived CDR1 and CDR2 are MNHNS and SASEGT. The ends were cut back, 5 bases at V and 7 bases at J, with 14 bases in the middle. The CDR3 is 14 amino acids. Here the CDR3 DNA reads TGTGCCAGCAGTCACGGGGGATACGGCGGGGAGCTGTTTTTT. It is translated as CASSHGGYGGELFF.

This clone was seen once. The chain combines TRBV7-3 with TRBJ2-1; 10 bases agree with TRBD2. From germline, CDR1 is SGHTA and CDR2 FQGTGA. The CDR3 is 19 amino acids. J was trimmed by 5 bases and V by 4 bases; bases with no gene match: 17. CDR3 region: CASSSRSGPWTSGDNEQFF. The DNA of the CDR3 is TGTGCCAGCAGCTCTCGGTCGGGCCCCTGGACTAGCGGAGACAATGAGCAGTTCTTC.

The rearrangement links TRBV27 to TRBJ1-2; the D gene is possibly TRBD1 (5 bases). There are 14 residues in the CDR3. V was clipped by 5 bases and J by 6 bases, with 16 bases between them. Germline V gives CDR1 MNHEY, CDR2 SMNVEV (reference sequence). The chain's CDR3 is CASSDGAPRDGYTF. CDR3 nucleotide sequence: TGTGCCAGCAGTGATGGGGCCCCACGGGATGGCTACACCTTC.

This chain joins TRBV11-2 and TRBJ2-5, with 16 positions matching TRBD2. Germline V gene sequence: CDR1 SGHAT, CDR2 FQNNGV. J lost 5 bases, V lost 5 bases, and 5 bases had no gene match. This CDR3 comprises 16 residues. The CDR3 DNA is TGTGCCAGCAGCCAGGGACTAGCGGGGGGGCGTGAGACCCAGTACTTC. Translation gives CASSQGLAGGRETQYF.

V is TRBV9 and J is TRBJ2-1; no clear D. V lost 0 bases and J 7 bases, leaving 8 bases between the germline ends. Germline V gives CDR1 SGDLS, CDR2 YYNGEE. The CDR3 loop spans 13 amino acids. CDR3 region: CASSVVPRNEQFF. In DNA, the CDR3 is TGTGCCAGCAGCGTAGTGCCGCGGAATGAGCAGTTCTTC.

The CDR3: CASSLVPPRGTGELFF. Written as DNA, the CDR3 is TGTGCCAGCAGTTTAGTGCCACCACGGGGCACCGGGGAGCTGTTTTTT. This chain uses TRBV28 with TRBJ2-2; D possibly corresponds to TRBD2 (5 bases). The CDR3 is 16 amino acids. Germline values: CDR1 MDHEN, CDR2 SYDVKM. V gave up 2 bases and J gave up 4 bases, with 14 bases separating them.